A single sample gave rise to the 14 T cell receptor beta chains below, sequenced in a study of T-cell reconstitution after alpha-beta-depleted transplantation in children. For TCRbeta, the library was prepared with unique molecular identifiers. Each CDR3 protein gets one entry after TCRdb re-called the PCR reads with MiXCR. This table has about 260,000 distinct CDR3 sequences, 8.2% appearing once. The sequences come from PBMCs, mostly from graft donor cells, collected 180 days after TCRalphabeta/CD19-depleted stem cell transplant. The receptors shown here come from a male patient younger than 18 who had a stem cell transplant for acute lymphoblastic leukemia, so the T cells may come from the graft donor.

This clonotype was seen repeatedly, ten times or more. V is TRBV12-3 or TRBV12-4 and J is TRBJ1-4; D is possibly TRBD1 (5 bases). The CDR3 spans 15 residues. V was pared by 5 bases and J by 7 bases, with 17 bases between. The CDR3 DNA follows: TGTGCCAGCAGTCCCCTCCGCAGGGTCGGTGAAAAACTGTTTTTT. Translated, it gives CASSPLRRVGEKLFF.

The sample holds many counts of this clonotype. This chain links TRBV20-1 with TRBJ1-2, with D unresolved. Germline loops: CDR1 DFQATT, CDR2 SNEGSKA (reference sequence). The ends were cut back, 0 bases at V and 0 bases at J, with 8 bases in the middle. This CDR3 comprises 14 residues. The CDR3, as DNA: TGCAGTGCTAGAGATCGAGGCGCTAACTATGGCTACACCTTC. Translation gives CSARDRGANYGYTF.

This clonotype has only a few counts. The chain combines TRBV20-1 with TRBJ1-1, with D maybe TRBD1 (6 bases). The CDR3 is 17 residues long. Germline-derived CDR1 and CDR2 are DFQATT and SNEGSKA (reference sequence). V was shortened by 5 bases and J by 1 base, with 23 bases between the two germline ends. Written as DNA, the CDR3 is TGCAGTGCTGCTCTCGGGGGCAGGGGAAAAGCGAACACTGAAGCTTTCTTT. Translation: CSAALGGRGKANTEAFF.

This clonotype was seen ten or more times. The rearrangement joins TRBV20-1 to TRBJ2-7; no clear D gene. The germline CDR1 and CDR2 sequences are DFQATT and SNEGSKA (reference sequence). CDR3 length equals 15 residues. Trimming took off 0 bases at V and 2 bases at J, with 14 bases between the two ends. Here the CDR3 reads CSAREKPISTYEQYF. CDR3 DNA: TGCAGTGCTAGAGAGAAACCCATTTCAACCTACGAGCAGTACTTC.

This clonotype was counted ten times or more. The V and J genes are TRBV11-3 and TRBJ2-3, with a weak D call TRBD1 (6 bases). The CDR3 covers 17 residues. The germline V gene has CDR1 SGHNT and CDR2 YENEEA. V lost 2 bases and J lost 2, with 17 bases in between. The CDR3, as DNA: TGTGCCAGCAGCTTAAATGTCGGAGACAGGACCACAGATACGCAGTATTTT. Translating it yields CASSLNVGDRTTDTQYF.

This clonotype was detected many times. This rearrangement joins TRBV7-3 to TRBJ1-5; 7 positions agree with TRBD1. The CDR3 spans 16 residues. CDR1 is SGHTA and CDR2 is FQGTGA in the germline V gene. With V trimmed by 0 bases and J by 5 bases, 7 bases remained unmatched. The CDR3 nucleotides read TGTGCCAGCAGCTTAACCCAAGACAGGGATCATCAGCCCCAGCATTTT. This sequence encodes CASSLTQDRDHQPQHF.

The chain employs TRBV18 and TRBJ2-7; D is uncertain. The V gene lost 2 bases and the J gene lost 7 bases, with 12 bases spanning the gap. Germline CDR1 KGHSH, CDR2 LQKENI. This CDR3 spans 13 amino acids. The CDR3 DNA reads TGTGCCAGCTCACCAAGCCCGGGTAATGAGCAGTACTTC. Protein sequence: CASSPSPGNEQYF.

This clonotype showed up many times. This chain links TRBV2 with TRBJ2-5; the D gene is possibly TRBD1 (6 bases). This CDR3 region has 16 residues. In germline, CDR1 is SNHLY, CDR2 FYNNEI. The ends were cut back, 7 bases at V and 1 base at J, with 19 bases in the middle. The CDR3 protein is CASTGHPLGLQETQYF. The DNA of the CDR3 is TGTGCCAGCACGGGACACCCCTTGGGGCTCCAAGAGACCCAGTACTTC.

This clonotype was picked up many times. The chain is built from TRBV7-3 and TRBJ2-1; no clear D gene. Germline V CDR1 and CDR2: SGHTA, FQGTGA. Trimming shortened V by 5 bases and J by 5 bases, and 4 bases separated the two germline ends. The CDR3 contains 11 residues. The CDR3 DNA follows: TGTGCCAGCAGCCATCACAATGAGCAGTTCTTC. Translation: CASSHHNEQFF.

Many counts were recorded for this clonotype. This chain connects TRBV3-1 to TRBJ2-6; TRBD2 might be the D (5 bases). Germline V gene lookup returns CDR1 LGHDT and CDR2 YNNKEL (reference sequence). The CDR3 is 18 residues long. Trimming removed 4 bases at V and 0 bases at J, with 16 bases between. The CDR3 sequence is CASSRSEVRGSGANVLTF. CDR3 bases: TGTGCCAGCAGCCGGTCGGAGGTTCGCGGCTCTGGGGCCAACGTCCTGACTTTC.

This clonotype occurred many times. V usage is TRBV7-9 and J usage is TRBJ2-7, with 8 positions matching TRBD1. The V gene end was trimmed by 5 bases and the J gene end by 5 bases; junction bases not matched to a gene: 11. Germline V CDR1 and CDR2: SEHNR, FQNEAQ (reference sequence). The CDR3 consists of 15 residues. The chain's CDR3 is CASSHSGQGVHEQYF. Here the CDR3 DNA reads TGTGCCAGCAGCCACTCCGGACAGGGTGTCCACGAGCAGTACTTC.

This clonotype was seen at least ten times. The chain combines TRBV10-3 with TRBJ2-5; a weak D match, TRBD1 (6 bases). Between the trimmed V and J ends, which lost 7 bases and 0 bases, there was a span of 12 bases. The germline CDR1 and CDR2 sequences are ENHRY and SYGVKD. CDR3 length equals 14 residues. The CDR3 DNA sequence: TGTGCCATCAATGCACAGGGAAACCAAGAGACCCAGTACTTC. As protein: CAINAQGNQETQYF.

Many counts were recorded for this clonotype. This CDR3 reads CASSLDPGQGSYEQYF. The CDR3 DNA reads TGTGCCAGCAGCTTAGACCCCGGACAGGGGTCCTACGAGCAGTACTTC. V and J are TRBV7-9 and TRBJ2-7; 9 nucleotides align to TRBD1. Germline CDR1 and CDR2: SEHNR and FQNEAQ (reference sequence). The CDR3 spans 16 residues. The V segment lost 1 base and the J segment 1 base; nucleotides outside the gene matches: 5.

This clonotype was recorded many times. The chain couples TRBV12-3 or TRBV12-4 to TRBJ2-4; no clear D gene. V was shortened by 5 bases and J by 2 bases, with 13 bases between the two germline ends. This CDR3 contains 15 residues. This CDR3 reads CASSQWGRPKNIQYF. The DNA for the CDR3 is TGTGCCAGCAGTCAATGGGGTCGGCCCAAAAACATTCAGTACTTC.